These T cell receptor beta chains were read from a single sample in a study of cytomegalovirus exposure and HLA in healthy donors. The method was immunoSEQ multiplex PCR; TCRdb's version includes in-frame clones alone and lacks a portion of them. Found here are approximately 210,000 clones, roughly 80% of them singletons; the top ten hold around 2.2%. Sequenced sample: PBMCs. The receptor source for this set is a woman aged 25 to 45 in good health and CMV-seropositive. Both conserved end residues are part of each CDR3. A D gene is named only where the DNA matches it firmly. Clone size appears in some rows only: once, few, many, or a class for an expanded clone.

>14|TRBJ2-4|TRBV5-4|.|TRBD1
CASSSGQGGNIQYF
TGTGCCAGCAGCTCGGGACAGGGAGGAAACATTCAGTACTTC
>15|TRBJ2-3|TRBV7-9|.|TRBD2
CASSLVRGGTDTQYF
TGTGCCAGCAGCTTAGTACGGGGGGGCACAGATACGCAGTATTTT
>15|TRBJ1-2|TRBV2|.|TRBD1
CASSEGQGEFYGYTF
TGTGCCAGCAGTGAAGGCCAGGGGGAGTTCTATGGCTACACCTTC
>17|TRBJ2-2|TRBV15|.|.
CATSLLLGTQGTGELFF
TGTGCCACCAGCCTTTTACTCGGGACACAGGGAACCGGGGAGCTGTTTTTT
>17|TRBJ2-1|TRBV11-3|once|TRBD2
CASSPRRTSGGNNEQFF
TGTGCCAGCAGCCCCCGGCGGACAAGCGGGGGGAACAATGAGCAGTTCTTC
>15|TRBJ1-5|TRBV28|.|TRBD1
CASRSSGQPNQPQHF
TGTGCCAGCAGATCCTCGGGACAGCCCAATCAGCCCCAGCATTTT
>12|TRBJ2-7|TRBV11-3|.|.
CASSLDGHEQYF
TGTGCCAGCAGCTTAGATGGGCACGAGCAGTACTTC
>14|TRBJ1-1|TRBV4-1|few|.
CASSQQGRMTEAFF
TGCGCCAGCAGCCAACAGGGAAGGATGACTGAAGCTTTCTTT
>17|TRBJ1-2|TRBV4-1|few|.
CASSQDWEAIASRGYTF
TGCGCCAGCAGCCAAGATTGGGAGGCGATCGCGTCTCGTGGCTACACCTTC
>11|TRBJ2-3|TRBV20-1|.|.
CSASGANTQYF
TGCAGTGCTAGTGGAGCTAATACGCAGTATTTT
>16|TRBJ1-2|TRBV18|.|TRBD1
CASSPTQGGLNYGYTF
TGTGCCAGCTCACCGACCCAGGGGGGATTGAACTATGGCTACACCTTC
>11|TRBJ1-1|TRBV15|.|TRBD1
CATRSRQGVHF
TGTGCCACCAGATCCCGACAGGGGGTTCACTTT
>15|TRBJ2-2|TRBV4-2|.|TRBD2
CASSQEREDTGELFF
TGTGCCAGCAGCCAAGAGCGGGAGGACACCGGGGAGCTGTTTTTT
>19|TRBJ2-2|TRBV27|.|TRBD2
CASSVNPGLAFDYTGELFF
TGTGCCAGCAGCGTAAATCCGGGACTAGCGTTTGATTACACCGGGGAGCTGTTTTTT
>15|TRBJ2-2|TRBV5-1|.|TRBD2
CASSLVGGYTGELFF
TGCGCCAGCAGCTTGGTCGGGGGGTACACCGGGGAGCTGTTTTTT
>15|TRBJ2-7|TRBV28|.|TRBD1
CASSLSGQAVGEQYF
TGTGCCAGCAGTTTATCCGGACAGGCGGTAGGTGAGCAGTACTTC